This T cell receptor beta chain is from a study of blood T cell repertoires in COVID-19. Study context: COVID-19 samples, acute and convalescent, were from the United States, Italy and Spain.

Sequencing was performed with immunoSEQ multiplex PCR; in TCRdb, only in-frame clones are kept and a portion is missing. The table shows tens of thousands of clones, with roughly four fifths occurring only once. Germline CDR1 reads LGHNA; CDR2 reads YNFKEQ. The CDR3 is 18 amino acids. With V trimmed by 0 bases and J by 10 bases, 14 bases remained unmatched. The TCR originated in an elderly woman with acute or convalescent COVID-19. This chain links TRBV4-2 with TRBJ2-3, with 12 bases fitting TRBD2. Sequencing used peripheral blood. CDR3 in amino acids: CASSQELLAGGSYRAQYF. In DNA, the CDR3 is TGTGCCAGCAGCCAAGAACTCCTAGCGGGGGGGTCATACAGGGCGCAGTATTTT.